This is a list of T cell receptor beta chains from one sample in a study of shared clonotypes between healthy human individuals. Clones were read by immunoSEQ multiplex PCR, and TCRdb kept only the in-frame ones, dropping some. This sample has around 1,100,000 clones, with around 77% found just once. The source material was memory CD4+ T cells from PBMCs. Receptors were obtained from a man between 18 and 35 years old in good health. Some clones in this sample may be carry-over from other donors' samples. The CDR3 runs from the conserved cysteine through the conserved F or W. Each record gives: V gene, J gene, D gene, CDR3 protein. A D gene is named only where the DNA matches it firmly.

V: TRBV11-3; J: TRBJ2-1; D: TRBD1; CDR3: CASSSGQGKDNEQFF
V: TRBV5-4; J: TRBJ1-2; D: NA; CDR3: CASSLGGRDGYTF
V: TRBV7-8; J: TRBJ2-2; D: TRBD2; CDR3: CASSSTSGRAGNTGELFF
V: TRBV27; J: TRBJ2-5; D: NA; CDR3: CASSAFIGGGETQYF
V: TRBV5-1; J: TRBJ1-1; D: NA; CDR3: CASSFTGSGTEAFF
V: TRBV6-5; J: TRBJ1-2; D: NA; CDR3: CASSYSDGSGYTF
V: TRBV5-6; J: TRBJ2-5; D: NA; CDR3: CASSLRGVETQYF
V: TRBV28; J: TRBJ1-2; D: NA; CDR3: CASTQRRGDGYTF
V: TRBV4-3; J: TRBJ2-5; D: TRBD2; CDR3: CASSQGPASGLETQYF
V: TRBV27; J: TRBJ2-7; D: NA; CDR3: CASSPILEMAYEQYF
V: TRBV28; J: TRBJ2-7; D: NA; CDR3: CASSFSVSSYEQYF
V: TRBV4-3; J: TRBJ2-1; D: TRBD2; CDR3: CASTLEGGSNEQFF
V: TRBV6-5; J: TRBJ1-1; D: NA; CDR3: CASSLGGWTNTEAFF
V: TRBV11-3; J: TRBJ1-1; D: TRBD1; CDR3: CASSSGTGTEAFF
V: TRBV7-3; J: TRBJ2-1; D: TRBD2; CDR3: CASSLGGPSLSNEQFF
V: TRBV20-1; J: TRBJ1-2; D: TRBD1; CDR3: CSVTGSGYTF
V: TRBV5-4; J: TRBJ2-7; D: NA; CDR3: CASSDWVGTVTYEQYF
V: TRBV19; J: TRBJ1-2; D: NA; CDR3: CASLPPAGDPYGYTF
V: TRBV28; J: TRBJ1-2; D: NA; CDR3: CASSFGGLGYGYTF
V: TRBV15; J: TRBJ1-5; D: NA; CDR3: CATRGRGTYNQPQHF
V: TRBV5-1; J: TRBJ2-3; D: TRBD2; CDR3: CASSLVAGGDTDTQYF
V: TRBV4-3; J: TRBJ2-2; D: TRBD1; CDR3: CASSQDGRAGGGSNTGELFF
V: TRBV5-1; J: TRBJ1-3; D: NA; CDR3: CASSRDKAGNTIYF
V: TRBV7-9; J: TRBJ1-1; D: NA; CDR3: CASSLGGVNTEAFF
V: TRBV7-2; J: TRBJ2-2; D: TRBD2; CDR3: CASSSASGRLTGELFF
V: TRBV5-4; J: TRBJ2-3; D: TRBD2; CDR3: CASSFPPSGGSTDTQYF
V: TRBV11-2; J: TRBJ2-1; D: NA; CDR3: CASSPGAEYSYNEQFF
V: TRBV27; J: TRBJ1-1; D: NA; CDR3: CASSLRRNTEAFF
V: TRBV5-1; J: TRBJ2-7; D: TRBD1; CDR3: CASSSMGQGLSGQYF
V: TRBV11-3; J: TRBJ2-2; D: TRBD2; CDR3: CASSSSASGENTGELFF
V: TRBV2; J: TRBJ1-1; D: TRBD1; CDR3: CASSVGTGEAFF
V: TRBV7-9; J: TRBJ1-2; D: NA; CDR3: CASSLPTGGYTF
V: TRBV6-1; J: TRBJ2-4; D: NA; CDR3: CASSLQGSKNIQYF
V: TRBV7-2; J: TRBJ1-4; D: TRBD1; CDR3: CASSSPGQGREKLFF
V: TRBV11-2; J: TRBJ2-2; D: NA; CDR3: CASSPHRELFF
V: TRBV18; J: TRBJ1-2; D: NA; CDR3: CASSPTADRANYGYTF
V: TRBV5-1; J: TRBJ2-3; D: NA; CDR3: CASSLEDGRGDTQYF
V: TRBV7-6; J: TRBJ2-7; D: TRBD1; CDR3: CASSLGGQLSGQYF
V: TRBV18; J: TRBJ2-3; D: NA; CDR3: CASSPPDITDTQYF
V: TRBV11-1; J: TRBJ2-1; D: TRBD2; CDR3: CASSPRRGRLYNEQFF
V: TRBV5-4; J: TRBJ1-1; D: TRBD1; CDR3: CASSPGGMGEAFF
V: TRBV27; J: TRBJ2-3; D: TRBD2; CDR3: CASTDRGGADTQYF